The present TCR beta chain was sequenced within a study of radiotherapy plus CTLA-4 blockade in lung cancer. The wider study: Objective responses occurred in around 20% of patients; 31% had disease control. Notes on the study in general: TCR clones of tumor origin grew in blood after radiotherapy plus ipilimumab.

Patients had chemo-refractory metastatic non-small-cell lung cancer and received focal radiation plus CTLA-4 blockade that used ipilimumab. Points on this clone: The antigen remains undetermined.

Germline V gives CDR1 MRHNA, CDR2 SNTAGT. The CDR3 extends over 14 amino acids. Between the trimmed V and J ends, which lost 4 bases and 6 bases, there was a span of 15 bases. Data came from immunoSEQ multiplex PCR; TCRdb stores just in-frame clones and leaves some out. The data hold more than 90,000 clones, with more than 65% observed a single time. Sequenced here: peripheral blood, sampled from a patient treated with radiotherapy plus ipilimumab. The genes are TRBV6-4 and TRBJ1-2; possibly TRBD1 for D (5 bases). The sequence derives from a human donor with non-small cell lung cancer that progressed on radiotherapy plus ipilimumab. Some clones in this sample may be carry-over from other donors' samples. CDR3 nucleotides: TGTGCCAGCAGTGGGGGGGGGACCGCGGATGGCTACACCTTC. It translates to CASSGGGTADGYTF.